One and the same sample provided the 23 T cell receptor beta chains below, sequenced in a study of blood T cell repertoires in COVID-19. Profiled with immunoSEQ multiplex PCR; TCRdb holds only in-frame clones, not every one. This sample yields over 200,000 clones, of which under 90% are seen a single time; roughly 7.6% belongs to the top ten. Sample: peripheral blood. The receptors were sampled from a woman older than 75 with COVID-19, enrolled during active disease.

This clone was observed once. The V gene is TRBV24-1, the J gene TRBJ2-1; D is possibly TRBD2 (5 bases). This CDR3 is built from 14 residues. The germline V gene encodes CDR1 KGHDR and CDR2 SFDVKD. V was shortened by 7 bases and J by 4 bases, with 13 bases between the two germline ends. This CDR3 is CATRKNGDYNEQFF. CDR3 nucleotide sequence: TGTGCCACCAGAAAGAACGGGGATTACAATGAGCAGTTCTTC.

The chain is built from TRBV5-1 and TRBJ2-2; TRBD2 agrees at 13 bases. This CDR3 is built from 20 residues. Germline V gives CDR1 SGHRS, CDR2 YFSETQ. V was pared by 0 bases and J by 3 bases, with 11 bases of the junction left unmatched. For the CDR3, the DNA is TGCGCCAGCAGCTTGGCCGGGGCGACTAGCGGGAGGACCGACACCGGGGAGCTGTTTTTT. Translated: CASSLAGATSGRTDTGELFF.

V is TRBV7-9 and J is TRBJ2-1; 7 bases agree with TRBD2. This CDR3 spans 13 amino acids. Germline-derived CDR1 and CDR2 are SEHNR and FQNEAQ (reference sequence). V lost 8 bases, J lost 4 bases, and 5 bases stayed unmatched. CDR3: CASGLREYNEQFF. CDR3 DNA: TGTGCCAGCGGGTTGCGGGAGTACAATGAGCAGTTCTTC.

V usage is TRBV10-3 and J usage is TRBJ1-5, with D possibly being TRBD1 (6 bases). This CDR3 region has 15 residues. Trimming left V 2 bases short and J 8 bases short, with 16 bases between. Per the germline V gene, CDR1 is ENHRY and CDR2 is SYGVKD. The DNA of the CDR3 is TGTGCCATCAGTGAGGGACAGCGTTCAGGGAAGCCCCAGCATTTT. Protein sequence: CAISEGQRSGKPQHF.

This clone was picked up a small number of times. V usage is TRBV12-5 and J usage is TRBJ2-4, with no clear D. This CDR3 is 17 amino acids long. Germline lookup yields CDR1 LGHNT and CDR2 FRNRAP. V lost 3 bases, J lost 0 bases, and 15 bases lay in between. CDR3 coding DNA: TGTGCTAGTGGTTTTGAAGCTAGTCCGGGAGCCAAAAACATTCAGTACTTC. This encodes CASGFEASPGAKNIQYF.

This clone was recorded a few times. V gene TRBV5-4 combines with J gene TRBJ2-1; TRBD2 aligns across 10 bases. Trimming removed 1 base from V and 2 bases from J; junction bases left unmatched: 0. This CDR3 has 15 residues. CDR1 is SGHNT and CDR2 is YYREEE in the germline V gene (reference sequence). CDR3 protein: CASSLTSGTYNEQFF. CDR3 coding DNA: TGTGCCAGCAGCTTGACTAGCGGGACCTACAATGAGCAGTTCTTC.

This clone was observed a handful of times. V is TRBV3-1 (or the pseudogene TRBV3-2) and J is TRBJ1-1, with unresolved D. This CDR3 region has 15 residues. V was pared by 4 bases and J by 1 base, with 13 bases between. Germline-derived CDR1 and CDR2 are LGHDT and YNNKEL (reference sequence). The DNA for the CDR3 is TGTGCCAGCAGCCGAGGGAGAGATCCGAACACTGAAGCTTTCTTT. Protein sequence: CASSRGRDPNTEAFF.

The rearrangement links TRBV6-6 to TRBJ2-2; D is possibly TRBD1 (6 bases). Germline V gives CDR1 MNHNY, CDR2 SVGAGI (reference sequence). Trimming pared 3 bases from V and 0 bases from J, leaving 8 bases between. CDR3 length: 15 amino acids. The CDR3 spells CASSYRTANTGELFF. CDR3 nucleotide sequence: TGTGCCAGCAGTTATCGGACAGCGAACACCGGGGAGCTGTTTTTT.

This chain links TRBV3-1 (or the pseudogene TRBV3-2) with TRBJ2-7, with TRBD2 matching over 10 bases. CDR1 and CDR2 (germline): LGHDT, YNNKEL (reference sequence). With V trimmed by 2 bases and J by 2 bases, 12 bases remained unmatched. The CDR3 runs to 18 residues. DNA for the CDR3: TGTGCCAGCAGCCAAATCACCTCCCGGACTAGCGGACCCTACGAGCAGTACTTC. This sequence encodes CASSQITSRTSGPYEQYF.

This rearrangement joins TRBV7-9 to TRBJ1-4, with D possibly TRBD1 on 6 matching bases. Between the trimmed V and J ends, which lost 3 bases and 8 bases, there was a span of 16 bases. The CDR3 is 15 amino acids. The germline gives CDR1 SEHNR, CDR2 FQNEAQ (reference sequence). CDR3 sequence reads: CASSLGAQVGEKLFF. The CDR3, as DNA: TGTGCCAGCAGCTTGGGGGCGCAGGTTGGGGAAAAACTGTTTTTT.

The CDR3: CASSLDRGPTSAGNTIYF. Written as DNA, the CDR3 is TGTGCCAGCAGCCTGGACAGGGGCCCTACCTCTGCCGGAAACACCATATATTTT. The chain has TRBV11-3 and TRBJ1-3; TRBD1 matches 9 bases. This CDR3 contains 18 residues. Trimming removed 5 bases from V and 4 bases from J; junction bases left unmatched: 15. Germline V gene data show CDR1 as SGHNT and CDR2 as YENEEA.

The V and J genes are TRBV12-3 or TRBV12-4 and TRBJ2-1; possible D gene TRBD2, 5 bases. The CDR3 is made up of 13 amino acids. V was clipped by 7 bases and J by 4 bases, with 11 bases between them. Here the CDR3 reads CASTLGLYNEQFF. CDR3 nucleotide sequence: TGTGCCAGCACCTTAGGACTTTACAATGAGCAGTTCTTC.

The genes are TRBV7-8 and TRBJ1-5; D unclear. Trimming shortened V by 4 bases and J by 2 bases, and 18 bases separated the two germline ends. The CDR3 is 17 amino acids. Germline CDR1 is SGHVS and CDR2 is FQNEAQ. The CDR3: CASSSRPAGEGNQPQHF. In DNA form, the CDR3 reads TGTGCCAGCAGCTCCCGCCCCGCGGGAGAAGGCAATCAGCCCCAGCATTTT.

The chain is built from TRBV9 and TRBJ2-1; no reliable D call. This CDR3 comprises 13 residues. V shed 0 bases and J shed 9 bases, with 10 bases lying between them. Germline values: CDR1 SGDLS, CDR2 YYNGEE. CDR3 in amino acids: CASSVEYSSEQFF. Written as DNA, the CDR3 is TGTGCCAGCAGCGTAGAATATAGCAGTGAGCAGTTCTTC.

The chain joins TRBV2 to TRBJ1-1; no clear D gene. Trimming pared 4 bases from V and 3 bases from J, leaving 9 bases between. Per the germline V gene, CDR1 is SNHLY and CDR2 is FYNNEI. This CDR3 spans 13 amino acids. CDR3: CASSGVADTEAFF. The DNA for the CDR3 is TGTGCCAGCAGTGGGGTAGCAGACACTGAAGCTTTCTTT.

CDR3 DNA sequence: TGTGCCGGGTTAGGGGCGGGAGGGGAAGCTTTCTTT. Amino acid sequence: CAGLGAGGEAFF. This chain uses TRBV7-9 with TRBJ1-1; D might be TRBD1 (5 bases). The CDR3 covers 12 residues. Germline V gives CDR1 SEHNR, CDR2 FQNEAQ (reference sequence). V was clipped by 11 bases and J by 8 bases, with 18 bases between them.

The V and J genes are TRBV12-3 or TRBV12-4 and TRBJ1-3; D perhaps matches TRBD1 (6 bases). V dropped 10 bases and J dropped 6 bases, with 16 bases sitting between them. The CDR3 spans 13 residues. The CDR3 sequence is CATTRQVENTIYF. The CDR3 DNA follows: TGTGCCACAACTAGACAGGTCGAAAACACCATATATTTT.

The chain is built from TRBV7-8 and TRBJ2-5, with a weak D call TRBD1 (6 bases). The germline V gene has CDR1 SGHVS and CDR2 FQNEAQ. This CDR3 contains 13 residues. Trimming cost V 6 bases and J 4 bases, with 12 bases left between them. CDR3 DNA sequence: TGTGCCAGCAGACCACGGACAGCAGAGACCCAGTACTTC. Translated, it gives CASRPRTAETQYF.

This sequence joins TRBV3-1 (or the pseudogene TRBV3-2) and TRBJ1-6; 8 bases align to TRBD1. Germline lookup yields CDR1 LGHDT and CDR2 YNNKEL (reference sequence). The CDR3 extends over 13 amino acids. After removal of 3 bases from V and 11 bases from J, the junction contained 3 bases not matched to a gene. The CDR3 loop reads CASSHPGGAPLHF. The DNA for the CDR3 is TGTGCCAGCAGCCACCCAGGGGGCGCACCCCTCCACTTT.

The rearrangement joins TRBV11-2 to TRBJ2-4, with a weak D call TRBD2 (6 bases). V dropped 0 bases and J dropped 9 bases, with 9 bases sitting between them. The CDR3 length is 13 residues. The germline V gene has CDR1 SGHAT and CDR2 FQNNGV. Here the CDR3 reads CASSLEVRGIQYF. In DNA form, the CDR3 reads TGTGCCAGCAGCTTAGAAGTGCGGGGCATTCAGTACTTC.

The rearrangement joins TRBV2 to TRBJ1-4; 9 nucleotides line up with TRBD1. The CDR3 length is 15 residues. Trimming at V came to 7 bases and at J to 8 bases, leaving 11 bases not matched to a gene. The germline gives CDR1 SNHLY, CDR2 FYNNEI. CDR3 DNA: TGTGCCAGCATAGGGAGGACAGGGGCGGAAGAAAAACTGTTTTTT. This codes for CASIGRTGAEEKLFF.

The genes are TRBV6-5 and TRBJ1-5; 8 bases map to TRBD1. V dropped 7 bases and J dropped 3; count of bases not matched to a gene: 8. CDR1 and CDR2 (germline): MNHEY, SVGAGI. This CDR3 is built from 15 residues. CDR3 DNA sequence: TGTGCCAGCACCGAAGGGACAGGACACAATCAGCCCCAGCATTTT. Translation: CASTEGTGHNQPQHF.

The chain recombines TRBV4-1 with TRBJ1-2; the D is unclear. CDR1 and CDR2 (germline): MGHRA, YSYEKL. The CDR3 loop spans 14 amino acids. Trimming left V 4 bases short and J 1 base short, with 10 bases between. The CDR3 here is CASSPGGLNYGYTF. The CDR3 bases are TGCGCCAGCAGCCCCGGAGGACTTAACTATGGCTACACCTTC.